The 7 T cell receptor beta chains below all came from one sample that was sequenced in a study of CD4 T cells in relation to SARS-CoV-2 and coronaviruses. For these TCRs, the target antigens are not known. Measured with immunoSEQ multiplex PCR; TCRdb has only the in-frame clones, and not every one. The data hold tens of thousands of clones, with roughly 85% observed a single time. Sequenced material: naive CD4+ T cells from PBMCs, cultured in vitro. This sample's subset: naive CD4+ T cells isolated by negative enrichment. All receptors derive from an adult with COVID-19.

In its sample, this clone was seen once. The chain combines TRBV7-2 with TRBJ2-2; 7 bases agree with TRBD1. CDR3 length: 15 residues. The junction had 8 bases not matched to a gene; V was cut back by 5 bases and J by 5 bases. Germline V gives CDR1 SGHTA, CDR2 FQGNSA. The CDR3 spells CASSMTGLRTGELFF. CDR3 nucleotide sequence: TGTGCCAGCAGCATGACAGGGTTGAGGACCGGGGAGCTGTTTTTT.

V usage is TRBV6-4 and J usage is TRBJ2-3; 9 positions match TRBD2. This CDR3 comprises 16 residues. The V gene's germline CDR1 is MRHNA and CDR2 SNTAGT. With V trimmed by 0 bases and J by 1 base, 2 bases remained unmatched. The CDR3 reads CASSDSPSGGTDTQYF. The CDR3 nucleotides are TGTGCCAGCAGTGACTCGCCTAGCGGGGGCACAGATACGCAGTATTTT.

The chain couples TRBV18 to TRBJ2-3; TRBD2 is a possible D gene (7 bases). V was shortened by 6 bases and J by 2 bases, with 15 bases between the two germline ends. The CDR3 sequence is 15 residues long. Germline loops: CDR1 KGHSH, CDR2 LQKENI. The CDR3 coding sequence is TGTGCCAGCTCTCCGGGGGCGGGAGACACAGATACGCAGTATTTT. Protein product: CASSPGAGDTDTQYF. The full variable domain, in which reference TRBV18 and TRBJ2-3 provide the parts outside the CDR3, is NAGVMQNPRHLVRRRGQEARLRCSPMKGHSHVYWYRQLPEEGLKFMVYLQKENIIDESGMPKERFSAEFPKEGPSILRIQQVVRGDSAAYFCASSPGAGDTDTQYFGPGTRLTVL.

The genes are TRBV18 and TRBJ2-6; no clear D. V lost 3 bases and J 0 bases, leaving 6 bases between the germline ends. Germline CDR1 is KGHSH and CDR2 is LQKENI. The CDR3 is made up of 15 amino acids. The CDR3 DNA follows: TGTGCCAGCTCACCCACGAGCTCTGGGGCCAACGTCCTGACTTTC. Translation gives CASSPTSSGANVLTF.

This chain joins TRBV7-6 and TRBJ2-3; D gene uncertain. This CDR3 has 14 residues. Trimming took off 6 bases at V and 1 base at J, with 11 bases between the two ends. CDR1 is SGHVS and CDR2 is FNYEAQ in the germline V gene. The CDR3 spells CASSPMVGTDTQYF. The CDR3 nucleotides read TGTGCCAGCAGTCCCATGGTGGGCACAGATACGCAGTATTTT.

This rearrangement joins TRBV14 to TRBJ1-1, with D possibly TRBD1 on 5 matching bases. CDR3 length: 12 amino acids. The germline V gene encodes CDR1 SGHDN and CDR2 FVKESK. With 2 bases removed from V and 11 bases from J, the gap between germline ends came to 12 bases. CDR3 bases: TGTGCCAGCAGCCAACAGGGTCTGGATGCTTTCTTT. It encodes CASSQQGLDAFF.

This chain connects TRBV27 to TRBJ2-1; D call uncertain. The CDR3 contains 16 residues. Germline CDR1 is MNHEY and CDR2 is SMNVEV (reference sequence). V was clipped by 5 bases and J by 0 bases, with 14 bases between them. CDR3 residues: CASSAQRFSSYNEQFF. DNA of the CDR3: TGTGCCAGCAGTGCACAGAGATTCTCCTCCTACAATGAGCAGTTCTTC.